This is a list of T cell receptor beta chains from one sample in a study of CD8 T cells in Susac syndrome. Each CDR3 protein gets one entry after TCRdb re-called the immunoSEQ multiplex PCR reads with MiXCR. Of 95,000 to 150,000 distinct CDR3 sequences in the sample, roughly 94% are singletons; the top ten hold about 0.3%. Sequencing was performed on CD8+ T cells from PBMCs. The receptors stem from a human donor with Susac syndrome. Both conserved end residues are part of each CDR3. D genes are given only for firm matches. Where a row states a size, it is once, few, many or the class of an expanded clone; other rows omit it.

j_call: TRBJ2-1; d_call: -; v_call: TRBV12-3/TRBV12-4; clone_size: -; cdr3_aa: CASSFTGYEQFF; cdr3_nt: TGTGCCAGCAGTTTCACGGGGTATGAGCAGTTCTTC
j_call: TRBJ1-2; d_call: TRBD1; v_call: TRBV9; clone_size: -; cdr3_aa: CASSGDRPNYGYTF; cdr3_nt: TGTGCCAGCAGCGGGGACAGGCCTAACTATGGCTACACCTTC
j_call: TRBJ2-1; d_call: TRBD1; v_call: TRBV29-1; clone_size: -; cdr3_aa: CSVEGDRASYNEQFF; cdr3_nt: TGCAGCGTTGAGGGGGACAGGGCCTCCTACAATGAGCAGTTCTTC
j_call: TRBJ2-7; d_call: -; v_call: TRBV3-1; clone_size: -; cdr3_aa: CASSQGAGDEQYF; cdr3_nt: TGTGCCAGCAGCCAAGGGGCAGGGGACGAGCAGTACTTC
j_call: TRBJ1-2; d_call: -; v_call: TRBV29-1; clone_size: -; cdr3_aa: CSVVGVRDFNYGYTF; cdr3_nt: TGCAGCGTTGTAGGGGTTCGGGACTTCAACTATGGCTACACCTTC
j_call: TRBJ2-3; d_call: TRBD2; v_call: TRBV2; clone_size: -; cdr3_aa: CASSEASGGPPSQYF; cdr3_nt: TGTGCCAGCAGTGAAGCCTCGGGGGGGCCCCCCTCGCAGTATTTT
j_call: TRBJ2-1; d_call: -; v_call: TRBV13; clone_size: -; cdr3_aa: CASSTRDGDNEQFF; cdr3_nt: TGTGCCAGCAGCACCCGGGACGGCGACAATGAGCAGTTCTTC
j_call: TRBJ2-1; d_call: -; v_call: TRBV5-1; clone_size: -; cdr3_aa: CASSLAVGDLYNEQFF; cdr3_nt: TGCGCCAGCAGCTTGGCTGTGGGGGACCTTTACAATGAGCAGTTCTTC
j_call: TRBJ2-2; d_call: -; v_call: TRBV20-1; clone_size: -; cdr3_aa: CSARPAGNTGELFF; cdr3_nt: TGCAGTGCTAGACCAGCCGGTAACACCGGGGAGCTGTTTTTT
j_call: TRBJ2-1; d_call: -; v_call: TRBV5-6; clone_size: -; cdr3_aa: CASSLGGRIDF; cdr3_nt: TGTGCCAGCAGCTTGGGGGGACGGATAGATTTC
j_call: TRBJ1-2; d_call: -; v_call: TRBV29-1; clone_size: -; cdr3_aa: CSFSSNYGYTF; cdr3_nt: TGCAGCTTCTCCAGCAACTATGGCTACACCTTC
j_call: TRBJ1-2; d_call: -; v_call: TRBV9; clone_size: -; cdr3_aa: CASSVGGDPYGYTF; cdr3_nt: TGTGCCAGCAGCGTAGGCGGGGACCCTTATGGCTACACCTTC
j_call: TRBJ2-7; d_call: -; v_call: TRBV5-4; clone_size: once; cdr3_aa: CASSLLGQGGEQYF; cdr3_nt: TGTGCCAGCAGCTTGTTGGGGCAGGGGGGCGAGCAGTACTTC
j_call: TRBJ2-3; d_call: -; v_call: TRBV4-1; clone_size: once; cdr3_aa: CASSQGPLNTDTQYF; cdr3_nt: TGCGCCAGCAGCCAAGGGCCCCTGAACACAGATACGCAGTATTTT